This is a list of T cell receptor beta chains from one sample in a study of cytomegalovirus exposure and HLA in healthy donors. Only in-frame clones appear in the TCRdb table, and some are missing; sequencing was by immunoSEQ multiplex PCR. The sample contains fewer than 150,000 clones, around 75% of which appear only once. Sequencing was carried out using PBMCs. These TCRs come from a man aged 30-40 years in good health and CMV-seronegative. The CDR3 runs from the conserved cysteine through the conserved F or W. Fields, in order: CDR3 protein, CDR3 DNA, D gene, J gene, V gene, clone size. D genes are given only for firm matches. Size tells how often a clone was seen (once, few, many) or the class of an expanded clone, and some rows leave it out.

CASSEGTVPSGDIQYF,TGTGCCAGCAGCGAGGGGACAGTTCCTAGCGGGGACATTCAGTACTTC,TRBD2,TRBJ2-4,TRBV9,.
CASSSTNYGYTF,TGTGCCAGCAGCTCAACTAACTATGGCTACACCTTC,.,TRBJ1-2,TRBV7-2,.
CASTPRDNADTQYF,TGTGCCAGCACCCCTCGGGACAACGCAGATACGCAGTATTTT,.,TRBJ2-3,TRBV6-1,.
CASSSGKRGDQPQHF,TGTGCCAGCAGCTCTGGGAAGCGGGGCGATCAGCCCCAGCATTTT,.,TRBJ1-5,TRBV7-9,.
CASSYGVAGYTDTQYF,TGTGCCAGCAGTTACGGTGTAGCGGGGTACACAGATACGCAGTATTTT,TRBD2,TRBJ2-3,TRBV6-5,.
CASSLGTGGTDTQYF,TGCGCCAGCAGCTTGGGCACCGGGGGCACAGATACGCAGTATTTT,.,TRBJ2-3,TRBV5-1,few
CSAKTHYNEQFF,TGCAGCGCTAAGACACATTACAATGAGCAGTTCTTC,.,TRBJ2-1,TRBV29-1,.
CASSLSKQGAYGYTF,TGTGCCAGCAGCCTTTCTAAACAGGGGGCCTATGGCTACACCTTC,TRBD1,TRBJ1-2,TRBV4-2,.
CATHSGKGPQHF,TGTGCCACCCACTCAGGTAAAGGGCCCCAGCATTTT,.,TRBJ1-5,TRBV28,few
CASATNGGSGLQETQYF,TGCGCCAGCGCTACCAACGGGGGTAGCGGGCTTCAAGAGACCCAGTACTTC,TRBD2,TRBJ2-5,TRBV4-1,few
CASSRSSQGVWGYTF,TGTGCCAGCAGTCGCTCCTCACAGGGGGTTTGGGGCTACACCTTC,TRBD1,TRBJ1-2,TRBV6-5,.
CSVPTSGIQETQYF,TGCAGCGTTCCTACTAGCGGAATCCAAGAGACCCAGTACTTC,TRBD2,TRBJ2-5,TRBV29-1,.
CASKSGQETQYF,TGTGCCAGCAAGTCCGGTCAAGAGACCCAGTACTTC,.,TRBJ2-5,TRBV6-6,.
CASSPTRIGGGISYNEQFF,TGTGCCAGCAGCCCGACACGAATTGGCGGGGGTATATCCTACAATGAGCAGTTCTTC,TRBD2,TRBJ2-1,TRBV4-2,.
CASSQDRLAGIGAYNEQFF,TGCGCCAGCAGTCAAGATCGTCTAGCGGGAATCGGAGCCTACAATGAGCAGTTCTTC,TRBD2,TRBJ2-1,TRBV23-1,.
CASSYLGRMNTEAFF,TGTGCCAGCAGTTACTTGGGCAGAATGAACACTGAAGCTTTCTTT,.,TRBJ1-1,TRBV6-5,.
CASSRGRGYYEQYF,TGTGCCAGCAGCAGGGGGCGGGGTTACTACGAGCAGTACTTC,TRBD1,TRBJ2-7,TRBV6-5,few
CASSLRGDDTQYF,TGTGCCAGCAGCTTGCGGGGGGATGATACGCAGTATTTT,TRBD2,TRBJ2-3,TRBV5-6,.
CASSLGEGHGYTF,TGTGCCAGCAGCTTGGGGGAGGGCCATGGCTACACCTTC,.,TRBJ1-2,TRBV5-4,.
CASSLTSGTTGELFF,TGCGCCAGCAGCTTGACTAGCGGAACGACCGGGGAGCTGTTTTTT,TRBD2,TRBJ2-2,TRBV5-1,few
CASSLWTGGSETQYF,TGCGCCAGCAGCCTGTGGACAGGGGGCTCTGAGACCCAGTACTTC,TRBD1,TRBJ2-5,TRBV5-1,.
CASSPLFGSNQPQHF,TGTGCCAGCAGTCCACTCTTCGGGAGCAATCAGCCCCAGCATTTT,.,TRBJ1-5,TRBV28,.